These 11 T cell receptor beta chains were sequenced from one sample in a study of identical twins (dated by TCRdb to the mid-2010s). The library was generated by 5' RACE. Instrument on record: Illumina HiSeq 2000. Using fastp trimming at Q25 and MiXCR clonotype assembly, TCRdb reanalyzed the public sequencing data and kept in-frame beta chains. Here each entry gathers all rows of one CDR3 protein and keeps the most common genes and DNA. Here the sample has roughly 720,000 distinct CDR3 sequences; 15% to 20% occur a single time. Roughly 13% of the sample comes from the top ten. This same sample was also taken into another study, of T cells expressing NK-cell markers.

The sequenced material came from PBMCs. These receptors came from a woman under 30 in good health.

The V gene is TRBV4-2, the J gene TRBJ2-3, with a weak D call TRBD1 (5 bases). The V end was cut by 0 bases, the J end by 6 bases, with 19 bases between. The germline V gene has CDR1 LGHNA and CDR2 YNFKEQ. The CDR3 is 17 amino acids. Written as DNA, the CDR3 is TGTGCCAGCAGCCAAGAGGTCCTGGGGCGGCTCAGGGATACGCAGTATTTT. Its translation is CASSQEVLGRLRDTQYF.

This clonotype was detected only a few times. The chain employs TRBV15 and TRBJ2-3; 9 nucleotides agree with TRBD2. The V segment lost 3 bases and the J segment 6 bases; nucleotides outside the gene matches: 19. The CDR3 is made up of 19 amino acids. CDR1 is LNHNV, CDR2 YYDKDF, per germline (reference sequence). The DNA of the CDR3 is TGTGCCACCAGCAGTAGGTGGACTAGCGACTATCTCCTCCGGGATACGCAGTATTTT. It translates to CATSSRWTSDYLLRDTQYF.

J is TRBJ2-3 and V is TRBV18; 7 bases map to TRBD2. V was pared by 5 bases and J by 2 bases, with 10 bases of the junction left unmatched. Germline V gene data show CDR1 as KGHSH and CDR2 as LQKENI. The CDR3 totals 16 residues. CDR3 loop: CASSMGSGVSTDTQYF. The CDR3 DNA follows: TGTGCCAGCTCAATGGGCAGCGGGGTCTCCACAGATACGCAGTATTTT.

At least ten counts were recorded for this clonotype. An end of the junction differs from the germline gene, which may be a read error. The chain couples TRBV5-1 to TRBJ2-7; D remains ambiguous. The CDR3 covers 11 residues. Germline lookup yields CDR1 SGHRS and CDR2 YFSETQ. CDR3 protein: CASSLVSEQYF. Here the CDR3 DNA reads TGCGCCAGCAGTTTGGTAAGCGAGCAGTACTTC.

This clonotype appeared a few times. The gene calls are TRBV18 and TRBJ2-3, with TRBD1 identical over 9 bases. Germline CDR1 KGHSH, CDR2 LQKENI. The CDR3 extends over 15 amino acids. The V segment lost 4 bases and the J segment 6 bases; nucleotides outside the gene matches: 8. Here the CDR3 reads CASSQDRGTTDTQYF. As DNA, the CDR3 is TGTGCCAGCTCACAGGACAGGGGCACGACGGATACGCAGTATTTT.

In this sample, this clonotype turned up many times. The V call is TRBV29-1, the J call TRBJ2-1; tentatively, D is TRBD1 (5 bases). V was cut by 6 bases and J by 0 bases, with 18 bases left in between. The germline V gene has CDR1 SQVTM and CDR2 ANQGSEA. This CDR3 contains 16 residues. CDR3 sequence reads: CSVERRQSSSYNEQFF. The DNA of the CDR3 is TGCAGCGTCGAAAGACGACAGTCCAGCTCCTACAATGAGCAGTTCTTC.

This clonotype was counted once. The CDR3 DNA reads TGCGCCAGCAGTGAGTCCTTGTCGTTTGTTAGAAGTGATTCACCCCTCCACTTT. This encodes CASSESLSFVRSDSPLHF. The chain employs TRBV10-2 and TRBJ1-6; D not resolved. Trimming removed 0 bases from V and 8 bases from J, with 20 bases in between. Germline V gene sequence: CDR1 WSHSY, CDR2 SAAADI. The CDR3 covers 18 residues.

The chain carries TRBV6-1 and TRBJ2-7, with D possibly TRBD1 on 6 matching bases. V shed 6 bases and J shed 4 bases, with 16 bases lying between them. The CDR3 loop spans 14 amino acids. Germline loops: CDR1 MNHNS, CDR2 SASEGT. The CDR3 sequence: CASSSGLGGYEQYF. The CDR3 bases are TGTGCCAGCAGCTCCGGCCTAGGGGGATACGAGCAGTACTTC.

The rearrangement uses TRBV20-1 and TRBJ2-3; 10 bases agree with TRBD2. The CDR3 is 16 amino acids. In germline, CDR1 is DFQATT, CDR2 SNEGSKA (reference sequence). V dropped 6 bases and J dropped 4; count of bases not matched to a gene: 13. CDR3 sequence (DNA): TGCAGTGCCAAATACTCTAGCGGGAGTTGGGCAGATACGCAGTATTTT. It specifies CSAKYSSGSWADTQYF.

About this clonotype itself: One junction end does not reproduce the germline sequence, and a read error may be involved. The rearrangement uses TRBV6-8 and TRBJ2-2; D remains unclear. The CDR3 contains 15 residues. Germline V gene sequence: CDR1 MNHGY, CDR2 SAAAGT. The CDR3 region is CASGSALRFTEELFF. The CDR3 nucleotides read TGTGCCAGCGGGTCTGCGCTACGTTTCACCGAGGAGCTGTTTTTT.

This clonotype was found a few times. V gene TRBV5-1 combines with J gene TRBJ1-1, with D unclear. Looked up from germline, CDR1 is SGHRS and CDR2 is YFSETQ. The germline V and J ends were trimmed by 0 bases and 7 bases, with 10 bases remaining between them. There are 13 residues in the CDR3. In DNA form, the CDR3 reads TGCGCCAGCAGCTTGGAAGCGATGGGTGAAGCTTTCTTT. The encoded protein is CASSLEAMGEAFF. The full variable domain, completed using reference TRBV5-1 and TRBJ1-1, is KAGVTQTPRYLIKTRGQQVTLSCSPISGHRSVSWYQQTPGQGLQFLFEYFSETQRNKGNFPGRFSGRQFSNSRSEMNVSTLELGDSALYLCASSLEAMGEAFFGQGTRLTVV.